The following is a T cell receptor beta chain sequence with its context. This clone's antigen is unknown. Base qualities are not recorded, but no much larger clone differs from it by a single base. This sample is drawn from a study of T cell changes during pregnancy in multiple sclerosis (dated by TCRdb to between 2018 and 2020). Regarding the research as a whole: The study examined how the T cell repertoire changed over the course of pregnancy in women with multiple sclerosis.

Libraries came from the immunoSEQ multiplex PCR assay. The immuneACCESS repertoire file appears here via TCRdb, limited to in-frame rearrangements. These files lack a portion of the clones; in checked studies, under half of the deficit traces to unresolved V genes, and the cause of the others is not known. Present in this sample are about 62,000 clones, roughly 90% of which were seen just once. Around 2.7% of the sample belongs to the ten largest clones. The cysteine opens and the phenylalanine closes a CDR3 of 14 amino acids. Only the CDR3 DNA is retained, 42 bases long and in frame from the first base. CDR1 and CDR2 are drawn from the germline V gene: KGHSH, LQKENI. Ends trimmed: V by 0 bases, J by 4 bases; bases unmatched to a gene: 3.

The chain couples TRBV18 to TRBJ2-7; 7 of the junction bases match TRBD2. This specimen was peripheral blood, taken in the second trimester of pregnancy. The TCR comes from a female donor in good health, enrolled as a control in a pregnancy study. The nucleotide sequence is TGTGCCAGCTCACCACCCGGACTAGGATACGAGCAGTACTTC. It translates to CASSPPGLGYEQYF. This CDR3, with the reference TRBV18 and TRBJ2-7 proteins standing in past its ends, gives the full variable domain NAGVMQNPRHLVRRRGQEARLRCSPMKGHSHVYWYRQLPEEGLKFMVYLQKENIIDESGMPKERFSAEFPKEGPSILRIQQVVRGDSAAYFCASSPPGLGYEQYFGPGTRLTVT.